What follows are 9 T cell receptor beta chains derived from one specimen sequenced in a study of blood T cells in healthy people across ages. A J-beta primer mix and a sample-barcoded 5' primer were used in a second PCR of roughly 6 to 12 cycles. TCRdb re-derived calls from the 5' RACE reads in MiXCR, one entry per CDR3 protein. The data contain about 970,000 distinct CDR3 sequences, roughly 50% of them singletons. What was sequenced was blood. The receptors shown here come from an older woman in good health.

A note on this clonotype: The junction shows a germline mismatch at one end, possibly a read error. The genes are TRBV24-1 and TRBJ2-7, with 11 bases identical to TRBD1. Germline CDR1 and CDR2: KGHDR and SFDVKD. CDR3 length equals 19 residues. Here the CDR3 reads CATRMGQGDRARSSDEQYF. Written as DNA, the CDR3 is TGTGCCACCAGGATGGGACAGGGGGACCGAGCGAGGAGCTCCGACGAGCAGTACTTC.

This clonotype was observed at least ten times. This may be a read error, as it is one base from a much larger clone. The chain couples TRBV10-3 to TRBJ2-3; D unclear. The CDR3 is made up of 15 amino acids. Germline CDR1 ENHRY, CDR2 SYGVKD. Trimming removed 3 bases at V and 2 bases at J, with 12 bases between. The CDR3 protein is CAISDPAEHTDTQYF. CDR3 bases: TGTGCCATCAGTGACCCGGCTGAACACACAGATACGCAGTATTTT.

The chain recombines TRBV20-1 with TRBJ2-4, with D perhaps being TRBD1 or TRBD2 (5 bases each). CDR1 is DFQATT and CDR2 is SNEGSKA in the germline V gene (reference sequence). V dropped 2 bases and J dropped 2 bases, with 16 bases sitting between them. The CDR3 covers 16 residues. CDR3 DNA sequence: TGCAGTGCTAGAACCCCCTCGGGGCTAACCAAAAACATTCAGTACTTC. This translates into CSARTPSGLTKNIQYF.

This rearrangement joins TRBV12-3 or TRBV12-4 to TRBJ2-7, with D possibly matching TRBD2 (6 bases). The CDR3 loop spans 14 amino acids. The V gene lost 3 bases and the J gene lost 3 bases, with 12 bases spanning the gap. The CDR3 bases are TGTGCCAGCAGTTTCCGAGGGAGGAACTACGAGCAGTACTTC. Amino acids: CASSFRGRNYEQYF.

The V gene is TRBV7-9, the J gene TRBJ1-1, with a possible D match to TRBD1 (6 bases). CDR3 length equals 12 residues. Germline CDR1 reads SEHNR; CDR2 reads FQNEAQ (reference sequence). V lost 5 bases to trimming and J lost 10 bases, with 14 bases between them. The CDR3 here is CASSRDTILAFF. In nucleotides, the CDR3 is TGTGCCAGCAGCCGGGACACCATCCTAGCTTTCTTT.

V usage is TRBV29-1 and J usage is TRBJ2-7; D unclear. This CDR3 comprises 13 residues. CDR1 and CDR2 (germline): SQVTM, ANQGSEA. The germline V and J ends were trimmed by 5 bases and 3 bases, with 14 bases remaining between them. In DNA form, the CDR3 reads TGCAGCGTTATCCAGTCCGCCAGCTACGAGCAGTACTTC. Protein sequence: CSVIQSASYEQYF.

The rearrangement uses TRBV6-2 or TRBV6-3 and TRBJ2-3; possible D gene TRBD1, 6 bases. The CDR3 is 14 residues long. Germline V gene lookup returns CDR1 MNHEY and CDR2 SVGEGT. V dropped 8 bases and J dropped 4 bases, with 16 bases sitting between them. The CDR3 nucleotides read TGTGCCAGCGGATTGAAACAGGGTTCAGATACGCAGTATTTT. Translating it yields CASGLKQGSDTQYF.

The V gene is TRBV19, the J gene TRBJ1-2, with 9 bases that match TRBD1. Germline loops: CDR1 LNHDA, CDR2 SQIVND (reference sequence). The J segment lost 7 bases and the V segment lost 3 bases, leaving 9 bases of the junction unmatched. This CDR3 is 15 amino acids long. CDR3 loop: CASSMVPDRGCGYTF. The CDR3 nucleotides are TGTGCCAGTAGTATGGTTCCGGACAGGGGATGTGGCTACACCTTC.

This chain links TRBV9 with TRBJ1-2; weak D call: TRBD1 (5 bases). The CDR3 runs 16 residues. The V end lost 4 bases, the J end lost 2 bases, and 18 bases lay between the germline ends. Germline V gene sequence: CDR1 SGDLS, CDR2 YYNGEE. DNA for the CDR3: TGTGCCAGCAGCCAATCAGGGTATCCGAAGAACTATGGCTACACCTTC. Amino acids: CASSQSGYPKNYGYTF.